The 24 T cell receptor beta chains listed next were all sequenced from one sample in a study of monozygotic twins with inflammatory bowel disease. Reprocessing the 5' RACE reads, TCRdb reports a single entry for every CDR3 protein and omits DNA. Its listing shows approximately 330,000 distinct CDR3 sequences. The specimen sequenced was blood. The receptors were sampled from a human donor with ulcerative colitis or Crohn's disease, or a healthy co-twin of an affected twin (not recorded which).

The chain is built from TRBV10-3 and TRBJ2-1; TCRdb selects TRBD2, and the lack of DNA leaves this call unchecked. CDR1 and CDR2 from the germline V gene are ENHRY and SYGVKD. CDR3 size: 13 residues. The CDR3 loop reads CATLDLESDEQFF.

J is TRBJ2-1 and V is TRBV2. Germline CDR1 is SNHLY and CDR2 is FYNNEI. This CDR3 spans 13 amino acids. The CDR3 region is CASRGWTVNEQFF.

This chain joins TRBV5-1 and TRBJ1-4; TCRdb picks TRBD1, but there is no DNA to check that call. This CDR3 spans 14 amino acids. Germline CDR1 SGHRS, CDR2 YFSETQ. CDR3 residues: CASSLQGTNEKLFF.

The chain is built from TRBV29-1 and TRBJ2-4; absent DNA, TCRdb's TRBD2 call cannot be checked. Germline lookup yields CDR1 SQVTM and CDR2 ANQGSEA. The length of the CDR3 is 17 residues. CDR3 amino acids: CSVEGLGGGVVKNIQYF.

The chain combines TRBV5-1 with TRBJ1-2. The CDR3 is made up of 15 amino acids. Per the germline V gene, CDR1 is SGHRS and CDR2 is YFSETQ. CDR3 in amino acids: CASSPGLGEDYGYTF. Full variable domain (outside the CDR3, taken from reference TRBV5-1 and TRBJ1-2): KAGVTQTPRYLIKTRGQQVTLSCSPISGHRSVSWYQQTPGQGLQFLFEYFSETQRNKGNFPGRFSGRQFSNSRSEMNVSTLELGDSALYLCASSPGLGEDYGYTFGSGTRLTVV.

The chain employs TRBV20-1 and TRBJ1-4. The CDR3 contains 12 residues. The V gene's germline CDR1 is DFQATT and CDR2 SNEGSKA (reference sequence). The CDR3 loop is CSARGTNEKLFF.

The gene calls are TRBV5-1 and TRBJ1-1. Germline CDR1 and CDR2: SGHRS and YFSETQ. This CDR3 region has 16 residues. CDR3 amino acids: CASSPGGTAMNTEAFF.

The chain joins TRBV7-3 to TRBJ2-1; as DNA is missing, the TRBD2 call by TCRdb cannot be tested. The germline V gene encodes CDR1 SGHTA and CDR2 FQGTGA. The CDR3 is 14 amino acids. This CDR3 reads CASSRAGGLGSWFF.

This chain connects TRBV23-1 to TRBJ2-7; with no DNA, the TCRdb D assignment of TRBD1 cannot be verified. TRBV23-1 is flagged as an ORF with uncertain function. The length of the CDR3 is 14 residues. The chain's CDR3 is CASSQSRQNYEQYF.

V is TRBV5-5 and J is TRBJ2-1; lacking DNA, the TRBD1 call made by TCRdb goes unchecked. Germline V gives CDR1 SGHKS, CDR2 YYEKEE (reference sequence). CDR3 length: 17 amino acids. CDR3 protein: CASSLAGGGGPYNEQFF.

The chain is built from TRBV28 and TRBJ1-5; TCRdb picks TRBD1, but there is no DNA to check that call. Germline values: CDR1 MDHEN, CDR2 SYDVKM. The CDR3 is 15 residues long. CDR3 residues: CASSRQGHSNQPQHF.

The chain has TRBV27 and TRBJ2-5; TCRdb's D gene call, TRBD2, goes unchecked for lack of DNA. The CDR3 consists of 16 residues. Germline loops: CDR1 MNHEY, CDR2 SMNVEV (reference sequence). The CDR3 region is CASSLRLAGGSETQYF.

V usage is TRBV18 and J usage is TRBJ1-4. The CDR3 totals 14 residues. CDR1 KGHSH and CDR2 LQKENI come from the germline V gene. CDR3 amino acids: CASSPSGGGEKLFF.

The V gene is TRBV20-1, the J gene TRBJ2-1. CDR3 length: 12 amino acids. Germline V lookup: CDR1 DFQATT, CDR2 SNEGSKA (reference sequence). The CDR3 loop is CSASMADNEQFF.

The chain is built from TRBV4-1 and TRBJ2-3; TCRdb's D gene call, TRBD1, goes unchecked for lack of DNA. CDR3 length: 17 residues. Germline CDR1 MGHRA, CDR2 YSYEKL. The CDR3 sequence: CASSQGGAYRVRDTQYF.

The chain has TRBV12-3 or TRBV12-4 and TRBJ2-3; TCRdb calls TRBD2, which cannot be checked without DNA. This CDR3 is built from 16 residues. The CDR3 spells CASSANSGGGTDTQYF.

V usage is TRBV7-2 and J usage is TRBJ2-5; the TCRdb D gene call, TRBD2, has no DNA to confirm it. The CDR3 is 15 amino acids. CDR1 and CDR2 (germline): SGHTA, FQGNSA. The CDR3 loop is CASSSEAGGPETQYF.

V usage is TRBV7-2 and J usage is TRBJ2-1; as DNA is missing, the TRBD1 call by TCRdb cannot be tested. Germline CDR1 is SGHTA and CDR2 is FQGNSA. The CDR3 spans 15 residues. The CDR3 sequence: CASSFGGAAYNEQFF.

The rearrangement uses TRBV29-1 and TRBJ2-7; TCRdb proposes TRBD1, but this gene call is untestable without DNA. The CDR3 loop spans 14 amino acids. The germline V gene encodes CDR1 SQVTM and CDR2 ANQGSEA. The CDR3 sequence is CSVKGTGGDFEQYF.

The genes are TRBV4-1 and TRBJ1-5. CDR1 MGHRA and CDR2 YSYEKL come from the germline V gene. The CDR3 has 16 amino acids. CDR3 protein: CASSQINRASGQPQHF.

The chain recombines TRBV2 with TRBJ2-7; with no DNA, the TCRdb D assignment of TRBD1 cannot be verified. This CDR3 region has 17 residues. Germline V gives CDR1 SNHLY, CDR2 FYNNEI. CDR3 protein: CASSELGQGISEIGQYF. Complete variable domain (other parts from reference TRBV2 and TRBJ2-7): EPEVTQTPSHQVTQMGQEVILRCVPISNHLYFYWYRQILGQKVEFLVSFYNNEISEKSEIFDDQFSVERPDGSNFTLKIRSTKLEDSAMYFCASSELGQGISEIGQYFGPGTRLTVT.

V usage is TRBV15 and J usage is TRBJ2-7. Germline lookup yields CDR1 LNHNV and CDR2 YYDKDF (reference sequence). This CDR3 comprises 13 residues. The CDR3: CATSRDRFYEQYF.

The chain carries TRBV12-3 or TRBV12-4 and TRBJ2-7; TCRdb lists TRBD1, though no DNA is available to test this call. This CDR3 region has 15 residues. The CDR3 here is CASSLGQAPTYEQYF.

V is TRBV5-1 and J is TRBJ1-5; TCRdb selects TRBD1, and the lack of DNA leaves this call unchecked. Looked up from germline, CDR1 is SGHRS and CDR2 is YFSETQ. The CDR3 extends over 15 amino acids. The chain's CDR3 is CASSSGTGSHQPQHF. The complete variable domain, with remaining parts taken from reference TRBV5-1 and TRBJ1-5, reads KAGVTQTPRYLIKTRGQQVTLSCSPISGHRSVSWYQQTPGQGLQFLFEYFSETQRNKGNFPGRFSGRQFSNSRSEMNVSTLELGDSALYLCASSSGTGSHQPQHFGDGTRLSIL.